The 19 T cell receptor beta chains below were found in one sample sequenced in a study of post-analysis software for immune sequencing data (dated by TCRdb to 2013 to 2016). Library preparation was by PCR. TCRdb names Illumina HiSeq 2500 as the instrument used. Unique molecular identifiers were incorporated into TCR beta cDNA libraries to reduce PCR and sequencing biases. TCRdb reanalyzed the raw reads on its own, using fastp at Q25 for trimming and MiXCR for clone calling, and kept in-frame beta chains. Every CDR3 protein is listed once, alongside the most common genes and DNA of its rows. The sample data list about 560,000 distinct CDR3 sequences, and 44% of these were observed just once. The top ten constitute more than 1.5% of the sample. The investigation overall reported the following: Patients showed significantly higher frequencies than controls for about 5 TRBV segments, among them TRBV5-6, TRBV5-1 and TRBV20-1.

These receptors have no known antigen. The specimen was blood. All receptors come from a girl aged 10-17 years with multiple sclerosis.

This clonotype was detected only a few times. This chain uses TRBV6-5 with TRBJ2-1; TRBD2 matches at 8 bases. CDR1 and CDR2 (germline): MNHEY, SVGAGI. This CDR3 region has 13 residues. V shed 7 bases and J 7 bases; nucleotides not matched to a gene: 6. The CDR3 protein is CASIGLAPNEQFF. The CDR3, as DNA: TGTGCCAGCATCGGACTAGCCCCGAATGAGCAGTTCTTC.

V gene TRBV4-1 combines with J gene TRBJ2-7, with D perhaps TRBD1 (6 bases). V shed 2 bases and J shed 5 bases, with 22 bases lying between them. The CDR3 extends over 17 amino acids. CDR1 MGHRA and CDR2 YSYEKL come from the germline V gene. The CDR3 loop reads CASSQPVGPRRGNEQYF. CDR3 in DNA: TGCGCCAGCAGCCAACCAGTGGGCCCTCGCAGGGGAAACGAGCAGTACTTC.

This chain connects TRBV24-1 to TRBJ2-5, with TRBD1 matching 9 bases. The CDR3 length is 16 residues. Per germline, CDR1 KGHDR and CDR2 SFDVKD. The ends lost 4 bases at V and 5 bases at J; junction bases unmatched: 10. The CDR3 here is CATSDRGTGSLETQYF. The CDR3 DNA is TGTGCCACCAGTGACCGCGGGACAGGGAGTTTGGAGACCCAGTACTTC.

V and J are TRBV4-2 and TRBJ2-3; 9 nucleotides align to TRBD2. Trimming removed 0 bases from V and 3 bases from J; junction bases left unmatched: 4. Germline V gives CDR1 LGHNA, CDR2 YNFKEQ. This CDR3 has 16 residues. The CDR3 reads CASSQDGAGGTDTQYF. The CDR3, as DNA: TGTGCCAGCAGCCAAGATGGGGCGGGGGGGACAGATACGCAGTATTTT.

This clonotype was seen only a few times. V is TRBV12-3 or TRBV12-4 and J is TRBJ2-1, with D perhaps matching TRBD2 (5 bases). V lost 6 bases and J lost 10, with 13 bases in between. The CDR3 loop spans 12 amino acids. CDR3 loop: CASSTQSGEQFF. The CDR3 region has the DNA TGTGCCAGCAGCACGCAGAGCGGCGAGCAGTTCTTC.

This chain uses TRBV20-1 with TRBJ2-7, with D tentatively TRBD1 (5 bases). V dropped 6 bases and J dropped 6 bases, with 24 bases sitting between them. Germline values: CDR1 DFQATT, CDR2 SNEGSKA (reference sequence). The CDR3 consists of 15 residues. The CDR3 bases are TGCAGTGCGCCACAGGCTGGTAACGATGTTAGCGAGCAGTACTTC. It is translated as CSAPQAGNDVSEQYF.

This chain uses TRBV5-1 with TRBJ1-2, with 7 bases identical to TRBD1. Per the germline V gene, CDR1 is SGHRS and CDR2 is YFSETQ. Trimming cost V 3 bases and J 2 bases; bases outside gene matches: 7. The CDR3 is 15 residues long. The CDR3 nucleotides are TGCGCCAGCAGCTCTGGACAGGCGTCCAACTATGGCTACACCTTC. Translated: CASSSGQASNYGYTF.

A few counts support this clonotype. This chain links TRBV24-1 with TRBJ2-1, with D uncertain. V was trimmed by 2 bases and J by 1 base, leaving 14 bases between them. CDR1 KGHDR and CDR2 SFDVKD come from the germline V gene. The CDR3 length is 17 residues. The CDR3 DNA is TGTGCCACCAGTGATTCTCCAGGCACCCAATCCTACAATGAGCAGTTCTTC. As protein: CATSDSPGTQSYNEQFF.

V and J are TRBV27 and TRBJ2-7; 8 bases are shared with TRBD1. CDR1 MNHEY and CDR2 SMNVEV come from the germline V gene (reference sequence). This CDR3 has 14 residues. Unmatched junction bases numbered 3, after V lost 3 bases and J lost 2 bases. The CDR3 DNA reads as TGTGCCAGCAGTTTCCTGGACAGGGCCTACGAGCAGTACTTC. The encoded protein is CASSFLDRAYEQYF.

The chain joins TRBV7-9 to TRBJ2-3; TRBD2 might be the D (5 bases). CDR1 SEHNR and CDR2 FQNEAQ come from the germline V gene (reference sequence). The V end was cut by 3 bases, the J end by 2 bases, with 9 bases between. This CDR3 spans 14 amino acids. DNA for the CDR3: TGTGCCAGCAGCTTGGAGCGGACCACAGATACGCAGTATTTT. Translating gives CASSLERTTDTQYF.

The chain combines TRBV20-1 with TRBJ2-3, with 8 nucleotides matching TRBD2. V lost 6 bases, J lost 7 bases, and 12 bases stayed unmatched. The germline gives CDR1 DFQATT, CDR2 SNEGSKA (reference sequence). This CDR3 is 14 amino acids long. CDR3 nucleotides: TGCAGTGCCAGAAGACTAGCGCTGGTACATACGCAGTATTTT. Translating gives CSARRLALVHTQYF.

The V call is TRBV7-3, the J call TRBJ2-5; 7 bases fit TRBD2. Trimming removed 3 bases from V and 2 bases from J; junction bases left unmatched: 18. Germline lookup yields CDR1 SGHTA and CDR2 FQGTGA. The CDR3 is 19 residues long. CDR3: CASSLGLAERPNYQETQYF. Written as DNA, the CDR3 is TGTGCCAGCAGCTTGGGGCTAGCGGAGCGCCCAAATTATCAAGAGACCCAGTACTTC.

The CDR3 loop is CASSPTGGAGLTDTQYF. The CDR3 nucleotides read TGTGCCAGCAGCCCGACAGGGGGAGCGGGACTCACAGATACGCAGTATTTT. The chain couples TRBV6-1 to TRBJ2-3, with 9 bases matching TRBD1. Looked up from germline, CDR1 is MNHNS and CDR2 is SASEGT. The J segment lost 2 bases and the V segment lost 6 bases, leaving 12 bases of the junction unmatched. The CDR3 has 17 amino acids.

This clonotype was found a few times. The genes are TRBV20-1 and TRBJ1-2; D gene uncertain. The CDR3 has 12 amino acids. Germline loops: CDR1 DFQATT, CDR2 SNEGSKA (reference sequence). The ends were cut back, 5 bases at V and 4 bases at J, with 11 bases in the middle. CDR3 amino acids: CSAPFTFYGYTF. The CDR3 DNA follows: TGCAGTGCTCCCTTCACTTTCTATGGCTACACCTTC.

Only a few counts were recorded for this clonotype. The chain combines TRBV6-1 with TRBJ2-6; D is perhaps TRBD2 (5 bases). The CDR3 totals 16 residues. The germline V gene has CDR1 MNHNS and CDR2 SASEGT. Deletions cut 2 bases from V and 4 bases from J, with 12 bases between. This CDR3 reads CASSESLEAGANVLTF. Written as DNA, the CDR3 is TGTGCCAGCAGTGAAAGTCTGGAGGCCGGGGCCAACGTCCTGACTTTC.

As regards this clonotype: A junction boundary mismatches the germline segment, possibly from a read error. This chain joins TRBV20-1 and TRBJ2-7; TRBD1 matches 7 bases. The germline V gene has CDR1 DFQATT and CDR2 SNEGSKA (reference sequence). This CDR3 is built from 11 residues. CDR3 DNA sequence: TGCAGTGCTACTAACAGGGGCGAGCAGGACTTC. Translation: CSATNRGEQDF.

The gene calls are TRBV6-6 and TRBJ2-5; D is possibly TRBD1 or TRBD2 (5 bases each). Germline-derived CDR1 and CDR2 are MNHNY and SVGAGI (reference sequence). V was clipped by 0 bases and J by 3 bases, with 14 bases between them. The CDR3 runs to 16 residues. The CDR3 sequence: CASSYSARDQKETQYF. CDR3 nucleotides: TGTGCCAGCAGTTACTCCGCTAGGGACCAAAAAGAGACCCAGTACTTC.

This clonotype appeared a few times. This sequence joins TRBV20-1 and TRBJ2-7; either TRBD1 or TRBD2 may supply D (6 bases each). Deletions cut 4 bases from V and 3 bases from J, with 10 bases between. The germline CDR1 and CDR2 sequences are DFQATT and SNEGSKA (reference sequence). The CDR3 length is 12 residues. CDR3 amino acids: CSAKGGYYEQYF. CDR3 in DNA: TGCAGTGCTAAGGGGGGCTACTACGAGCAGTACTTC.

V is TRBV6-5 and J is TRBJ2-1, with TRBD1 identical over 8 bases. The J segment lost 7 bases and the V segment lost 7 bases, leaving 12 bases of the junction unmatched. CDR3 length: 15 residues. Germline CDR1 reads MNHEY; CDR2 reads SVGAGI. The CDR3 DNA is TGTGCCAGCACTCGCCGGGACAGGAGGGGAAATGAGCAGTTCTTC. This encodes CASTRRDRRGNEQFF.